These 2 T cell receptor beta chains were all obtained from the same sample, sequenced in a study of shared clonotypes between healthy human individuals. Terminally differentiated effector memory CD45RA+ cells were excluded from the naive CD8 cells, which were CD45RO-negative and positively selected for CCR7. Measured with immunoSEQ multiplex PCR; TCRdb has only the in-frame clones, and not every one. The table lists approximately 1.9 million clones, just under 95% of them singletons. The sequencing sample was made of naive CD8+ T cells from PBMCs. Receptors originate from a man aged 18-30 years in good health. Some clones in this sample may be carry-over from other donors' samples.

V is TRBV27 and J is TRBJ2-7; 11 bases match TRBD2. The CDR3 sequence is 16 residues long. Germline CDR1 MNHEY, CDR2 SMNVEV (reference sequence). V lost 5 bases and J lost 3; bases outside the gene matches: 9. The CDR3 DNA reads TGTGCCAGCAGTCCCTTTCCACTAGCGGGAGACTACGAGCAGTACTTC. This gives the protein CASSPFPLAGDYEQYF.

On this clone itself: Distinct nucleotide sequences in the sample also encode this CDR3. This sequence joins TRBV9 and TRBJ2-5, with D perhaps matching TRBD1 (5 bases). The germline V and J ends were trimmed by 0 bases and 5 bases, with 11 bases remaining between them. The length of the CDR3 is 14 residues. The germline V gene has CDR1 SGDLS and CDR2 YYNGEE. CDR3 region: CASSVAGLGETQYF. The CDR3 DNA sequence: TGTGCCAGCAGCGTAGCAGGGTTGGGGGAGACCCAGTACTTC.